The 10 T cell receptor beta chains below all came from one sample that was sequenced in a study of beta chain features in type 1 diabetes. Findings and limits, study-wide: All four CD4+ subsets from Type 1 diabetes patients carried moderately but significantly shorter TCRB CDR3s.

Reverse transcription of all isolated RNA meant that expressed TCRB transcripts were sequenced. Only in-frame clones appear in the TCRdb table, and some are missing; sequencing was by immunoSEQ multiplex PCR. The top ten hold 0.013% to 0.015% of the sample, which has about 300,000 clones, roughly 14% seen once. These receptors have no identified antigens. The sequencing sample was made of naive CD4+ T cells from blood. The source of these receptors is a woman younger than 35 with type 1 diabetes.

The chain employs TRBV9 and TRBJ2-1; 14 nucleotides match TRBD2. Trimming at V came to 3 bases and at J to 10 bases, leaving 9 bases not matched to a gene. CDR3 length: 16 amino acids. From germline, CDR1 is SGDLS and CDR2 YYNGEE. CDR3 residues: CASSAGLAGGQGEQFF. The CDR3 DNA reads TGTGCCAGCAGCGCAGGACTAGCGGGAGGCCAGGGGGAGCAGTTCTTC.

There are a few counts of this clone. The rearrangement joins TRBV19 to TRBJ2-3, with unresolved D. CDR3 size: 11 residues. Germline CDR1 LNHDA, CDR2 SQIVND (reference sequence). Trimming shortened V by 4 bases and J by 5 bases, and 4 bases separated the two germline ends. As DNA, the CDR3 is TGTGCCAGTAGTACCCGAGATACGCAGTATTTT. Translation gives CASSTRDTQYF.

The chain uses TRBV25-1 and TRBJ2-5, with TRBD2 matching over 7 bases. In germline, CDR1 is MGHDK, CDR2 SYGVNS. The CDR3 is 16 residues long. J gave up 3 bases and V 5 bases, and 12 bases lay outside the gene matches. For the CDR3, the DNA is TGTGCCAGCAGTAGGGGAGGGCGAGGAGGGGAAGAGACCCAGTACTTC. This codes for CASSRGGRGGEETQYF.

The J gene is TRBJ1-1, the V gene TRBV5-1; D is unclear. The CDR3 has 14 residues. The V gene lost 4 bases and the J gene lost 5 bases, with 15 bases spanning the gap. Germline V gene data show CDR1 as SGHRS and CDR2 as YFSETQ. The CDR3 bases are TGCGCCAGCAGCCTCGGGAGCACAACGACTGAAGCTTTCTTT. It yields the protein CASSLGSTTTEAFF.

The chain is built from TRBV30 and TRBJ2-4; TRBD1 aligns across 10 bases. V was pared by 2 bases and J by 4 bases, with 8 bases of the junction left unmatched. The CDR3 loop spans 16 amino acids. Germline V CDR1 and CDR2: GTSNPN, SVGIG (reference sequence). In DNA form, the CDR3 reads TGTGCCTGGAGTCGACCTCGGACAGGGGGTAAAAACATTCAGTACTTC. This codes for CAWSRPRTGGKNIQYF. Using reference TRBV30 and TRBJ2-4 for the parts outside the CDR3, the full variable domain is SQTIHQWPATLVQPVGSPLSLECTVEGTSNPNLYWYRQAAGRGLQLLFYSVGIGQISSEVPQNLSASRPQDRQFILSSKKLLLSDSGFYLCAWSRPRTGGKNIQYFGAGTRLSVL.

J is TRBJ2-7 and V is TRBV5-6; 7 bases are shared with TRBD2. The CDR3 loop spans 15 amino acids. After removal of 4 bases from V and 4 bases from J, the junction contained 11 bases not matched to a gene. CDR1 is SGHDT and CDR2 is YYEEEE in the germline V gene. In DNA, the CDR3 is TGTGCCAGCAGCACTCCCGGGACTACCGAATACGAGCAGTACGTC. Translating it yields CASSTPGTTEYEQYV.

This clone came up a few times. This chain joins TRBV15 and TRBJ1-1, with D unresolved. Germline V gene data show CDR1 as LNHNV and CDR2 as YYDKDF (reference sequence). The germline V and J ends were trimmed by 1 base and 6 bases, with 12 bases remaining between them. CDR3 length: 14 amino acids. CDR3 region: CATSRAIAGAEAFF. CDR3 in DNA: TGTGCCACCAGCAGAGCTATCGCCGGGGCTGAAGCTTTCTTT.

This chain uses TRBV18 with TRBJ2-7; TRBD2 agrees at 8 bases. There are 16 residues in the CDR3. Trimming cost V 4 bases and J 6 bases; bases outside gene matches: 14. Germline V gene data show CDR1 as KGHSH and CDR2 as LQKENI. The CDR3 is CASSQRSGSGISEQYF. In DNA form, the CDR3 reads TGTGCCAGCTCACAGAGGAGCGGGAGTGGGATCTCCGAGCAGTACTTC.

This chain joins TRBV15 and TRBJ2-3, with 9 bases identical to TRBD2. With 4 bases clipped from V and 6 bases from J, the junction kept 11 bases outside the gene matches. Germline-derived CDR1 and CDR2 are LNHNV and YYDKDF (reference sequence). This CDR3 spans 16 amino acids. The CDR3 DNA follows: TGTGCCACCAGCATTCCCGGCGGGAGGGCGGGGGATACGCAGTATTTT. It encodes CATSIPGGRAGDTQYF.

This clone was counted a few times. The V gene is TRBV5-1, the J gene TRBJ2-4, with 7 bases that match TRBD1. In germline, CDR1 is SGHRS, CDR2 YFSETQ. CDR3 length: 13 residues. Trimming cost V 0 bases and J 11 bases; bases outside gene matches: 5. This CDR3 reads CASSLAPGGLQYF. In DNA, the CDR3 is TGCGCCAGCAGCTTGGCCCCAGGGGGTCTTCAGTACTTC.